This TCR beta chain is from a study of cytomegalovirus exposure and HLA in healthy donors. About the study: The 500 to 750 first-cohort repertoires and the 95 to 150 validation repertoires shared the same platform, a later analysis reported.

Per germline, CDR1 MNHNS and CDR2 SASEGT. V shed 2 bases and J shed 3 bases, with 8 bases lying between them. The CDR3 is made up of 14 amino acids. Concerning this clone: Its specificity is unknown.

The protocol was immunoSEQ multiplex PCR, while the TCRdb copy is restricted to in-frame clones and leaves out a portion. The repertoire holds 280,000 or so clones, with roughly 90% as singletons. Study-level results: Both high specificity and high sensitivity reportedly marked the classifier's diagnosis of cytomegalovirus status.

The chain combines TRBV6-1 with TRBJ2-1; D unclear. The clonotype comes from a woman under 30 in good health and CMV-seronegative. The sample taken for sequencing was PBMCs. The CDR3 DNA reads TGTGCCAGCAGTGAATTGAACAACTACAATGAGCAGTTCTTC. Its protein product is CASSELNNYNEQFF.